This is a list of T cell receptor beta chains from one sample in a study of long-term antiretroviral therapy in people with HIV. The table came from immunoSEQ multiplex PCR; TCRdb's copy has only in-frame clones and leaves some out. The profile shows fewer than 25,000 clones, about four fifths of them singletons. The sequencing here drew on unsorted PBMCs, taken 4.4 years after starting antiretroviral therapy. These receptors were taken from a man aged 25 to 45 with HIV. Each CDR3 is given with its conserved first and last residue. A D gene is named only where the DNA matches it firmly. The size of a clone is reported for some rows only, either as once, few or many, or as a class for expanded clones.

j_gene | abundance | len | v_gene | d_gene | CDR3nt | CDR3aa
TRBJ1-2 | once | 13 | TRBV6-5 | . | TGTGCCAGCAGTTACAACGGACCCTATGGCTACACCTTC | CASSYNGPYGYTF
TRBJ2-7 | . | 15 | TRBV14 | . | TGTGCCAGCAGCCAGGAACAGAAAATGAACTACGAGCAGTACTTC | CASSQEQKMNYEQYF
TRBJ2-7 | . | 13 | TRBV19 | TRBD1 | TGTGCCAGTAGCCTAGACAGGGGCTACGAGCAGTACTTC | CASSLDRGYEQYF
TRBJ2-7 | few | 15 | TRBV19 | TRBD1 | TGTGCCAGTAGTATGACAGGGAGAGGCTCCTACGAGCAGTACTTC | CASSMTGRGSYEQYF
TRBJ2-7 | . | 16 | TRBV7-9 | . | TGTGCCAGCAGCTTCCTGGACAGTTCTAAACCCTACGAGCAGTACTTC | CASSFLDSSKPYEQYF
TRBJ2-3 | . | 13 | TRBV25-1 | . | TGTGCCAGCAGTGATCCCCCTTCAGATACGCAGTATTTT | CASSDPPSDTQYF
TRBJ2-7 | few | 15 | TRBV6-5 | TRBD1 | TGTGCCAGCAGTCAAAATGGGGACAGTTCCTACGAGCAGTACTTC | CASSQNGDSSYEQYF
TRBJ2-1 | . | 17 | TRBV28 | TRBD2 | TGTGCCAGCAGTTTCACTAGCGGGAGTGGCTCCTACAATGAGCAGTTCTTC | CASSFTSGSGSYNEQFF
TRBJ2-5 | . | 16 | TRBV7-9 | . | TGTGCCAGCAGCGTACTCGGGGTCCAACGCCAAGAGACCCAGTACTTC | CASSVLGVQRQETQYF
TRBJ1-5 | . | 14 | TRBV28 | TRBD1 | TGTGCCAGCTCTGACAGGGGGTACAATCAGCCCCAGCATTTT | CASSDRGYNQPQHF
TRBJ2-7 | few | 13 | TRBV9 | TRBD1 | TGTGCCAGCTCGGGACAGGGGGCTAAGGAGCAGTACTTC | CASSGQGAKEQYF
TRBJ2-4 | . | 13 | TRBV7-9 | TRBD2 | TGTGCCAGCAGCTCTCCGGGACTAGCGATTCAGTACTTC | CASSSPGLAIQYF
TRBJ2-7 | once | 17 | TRBV19 | . | TGTGCCAGCAGTCCCTTTGCAAGACGGGGAGTCTCCTACGAGCAGTACTTC | CASSPFARRGVSYEQYF
TRBJ2-7 | . | 16 | TRBV2 | TRBD2 | TGTGCCAGCAGGGGCGGGACTAGCGGGGGTCTATACGAGCAGTACTTC | CASRGGTSGGLYEQYF
TRBJ1-2 | . | 16 | TRBV27 | . | TGTGCCAGCAGCGGGATTACTTGGACAGATAACTATGGCTACACCTTC | CASSGITWTDNYGYTF
TRBJ1-2 | . | 14 | TRBV7-2 | . | TGTGCCAGCAGCTACGGGACAACTAACTATGGCTACACCTTC | CASSYGTTNYGYTF
TRBJ1-1 | . | 15 | TRBV6-6 | . | TGTGCCAGCAGTTACATCTTACAGGCGAACACTGAAGCTTTCTTT | CASSYILQANTEAFF